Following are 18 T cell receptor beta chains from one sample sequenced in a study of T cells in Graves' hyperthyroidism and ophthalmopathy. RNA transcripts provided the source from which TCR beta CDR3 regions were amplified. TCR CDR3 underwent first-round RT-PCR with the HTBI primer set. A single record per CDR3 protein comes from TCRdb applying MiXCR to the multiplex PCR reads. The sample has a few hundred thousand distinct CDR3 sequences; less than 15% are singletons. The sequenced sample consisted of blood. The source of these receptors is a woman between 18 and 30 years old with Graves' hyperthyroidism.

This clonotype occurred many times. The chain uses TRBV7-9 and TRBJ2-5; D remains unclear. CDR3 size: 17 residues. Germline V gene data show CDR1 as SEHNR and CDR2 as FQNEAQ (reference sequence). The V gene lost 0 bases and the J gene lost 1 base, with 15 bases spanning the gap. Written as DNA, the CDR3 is TGTGCCAGCAGCTTAGCCCCCCCTCTTGAAAGCCAAGAGACCCAGTACTTC. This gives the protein CASSLAPPLESQETQYF.

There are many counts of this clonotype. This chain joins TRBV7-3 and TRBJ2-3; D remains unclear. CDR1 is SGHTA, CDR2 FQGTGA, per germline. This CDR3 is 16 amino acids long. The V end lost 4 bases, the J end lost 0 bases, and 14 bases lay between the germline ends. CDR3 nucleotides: TGTGCCAGCAGCTCCAGAAGAGCGTCGAGCACAGATACGCAGTATTTT. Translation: CASSSRRASSTDTQYF.

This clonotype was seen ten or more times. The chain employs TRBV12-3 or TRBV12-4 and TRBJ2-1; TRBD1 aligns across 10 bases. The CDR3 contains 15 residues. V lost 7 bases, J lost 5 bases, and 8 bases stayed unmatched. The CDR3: CASTWGTGENNEQFF. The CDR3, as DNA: TGTGCCAGCACCTGGGGGACAGGGGAGAACAATGAGCAGTTCTTC.

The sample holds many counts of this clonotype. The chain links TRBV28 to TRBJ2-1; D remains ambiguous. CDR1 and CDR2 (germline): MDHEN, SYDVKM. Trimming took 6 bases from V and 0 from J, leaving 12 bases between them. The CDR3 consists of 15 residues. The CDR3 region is CASRNQESSYNEQFF. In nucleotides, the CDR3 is TGTGCCAGCAGGAATCAGGAAAGCTCCTACAATGAGCAGTTCTTC.

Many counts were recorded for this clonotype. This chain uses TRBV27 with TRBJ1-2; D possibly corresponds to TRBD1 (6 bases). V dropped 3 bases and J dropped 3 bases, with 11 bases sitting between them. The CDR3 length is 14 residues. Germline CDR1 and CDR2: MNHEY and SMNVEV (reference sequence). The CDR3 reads CASSFGGPDYGYTF. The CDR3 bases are TGTGCCAGCAGTTTTGGGGGGCCTGACTATGGCTACACCTTC.

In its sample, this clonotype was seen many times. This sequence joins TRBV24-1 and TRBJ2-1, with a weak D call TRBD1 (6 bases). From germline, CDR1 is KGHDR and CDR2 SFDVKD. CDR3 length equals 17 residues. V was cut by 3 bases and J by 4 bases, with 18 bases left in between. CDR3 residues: CATSDRTSRDTYNEQFF. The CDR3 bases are TGTGCCACCAGTGATCGCACGTCCCGGGACACGTACAATGAGCAGTTCTTC.

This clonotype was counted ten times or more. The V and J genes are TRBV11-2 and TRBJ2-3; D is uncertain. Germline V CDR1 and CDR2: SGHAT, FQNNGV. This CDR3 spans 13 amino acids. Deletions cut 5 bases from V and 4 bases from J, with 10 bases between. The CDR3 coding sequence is TGTGCCAGCAGCCGCGGTAGGGCAGATACGCAGTATTTT. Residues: CASSRGRADTQYF.

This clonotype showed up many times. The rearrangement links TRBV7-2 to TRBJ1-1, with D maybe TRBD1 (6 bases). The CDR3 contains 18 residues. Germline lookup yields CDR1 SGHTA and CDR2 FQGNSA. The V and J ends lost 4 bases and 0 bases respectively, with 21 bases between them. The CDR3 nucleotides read TGTGCCAGCAGCTGGGGGGCAGGGGCCAGAATCATGAACACTGAAGCTTTCTTT. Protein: CASSWGAGARIMNTEAFF. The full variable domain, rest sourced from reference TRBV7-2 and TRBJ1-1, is GAGVSQSPSNKVTEKGKDVELRCDPISGHTALYWYRQSLGQGLEFLIYFQGNSAPDKSGLPSDRFSAERTGGSVSTLTIQRTQQEDSAVYLCASSWGAGARIMNTEAFFGQGTRLTVV.

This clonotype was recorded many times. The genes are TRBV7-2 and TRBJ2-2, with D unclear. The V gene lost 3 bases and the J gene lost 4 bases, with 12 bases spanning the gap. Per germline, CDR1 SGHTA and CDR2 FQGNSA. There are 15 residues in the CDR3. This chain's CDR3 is CASSFGSIITGELFF. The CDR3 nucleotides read TGTGCCAGCAGCTTCGGCAGTATCATCACCGGGGAGCTGTTTTTT.

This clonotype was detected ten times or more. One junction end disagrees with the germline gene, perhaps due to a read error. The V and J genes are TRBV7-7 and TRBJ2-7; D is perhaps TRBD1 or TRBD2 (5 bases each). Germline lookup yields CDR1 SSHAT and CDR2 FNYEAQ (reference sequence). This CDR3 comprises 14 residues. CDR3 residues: CASSPRPGHYEQYF. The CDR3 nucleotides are TGTGCTAGCAGCCCCCGGCCGGGGCACTACGAGCAGTACTTC.

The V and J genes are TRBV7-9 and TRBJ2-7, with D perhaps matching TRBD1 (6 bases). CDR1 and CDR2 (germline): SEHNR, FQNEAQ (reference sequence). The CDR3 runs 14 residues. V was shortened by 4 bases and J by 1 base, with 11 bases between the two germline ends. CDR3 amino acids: CASSSGTKSYEQYF. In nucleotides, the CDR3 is TGTGCCAGCAGCTCAGGGACAAAGTCCTACGAGCAGTACTTC.

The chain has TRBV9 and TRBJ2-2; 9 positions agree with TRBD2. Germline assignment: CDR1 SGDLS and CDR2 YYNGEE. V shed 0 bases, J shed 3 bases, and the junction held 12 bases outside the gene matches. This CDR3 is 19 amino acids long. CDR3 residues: CASSVVGAAGGSDTGELFF. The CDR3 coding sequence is TGTGCCAGCAGCGTAGTCGGGGCGGCGGGGGGGAGTGACACCGGGGAGCTGTTTTTT. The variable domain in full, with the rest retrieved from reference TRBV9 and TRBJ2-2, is DSGVTQTPKHLITATGQRVTLRCSPRSGDLSVYWYQQSLDQGLQFLIQYYNGEERAKGNILERFSAQQFPDLHSELNLSSLELGDSALYFCASSVVGAAGGSDTGELFFGEGSRLTVL.

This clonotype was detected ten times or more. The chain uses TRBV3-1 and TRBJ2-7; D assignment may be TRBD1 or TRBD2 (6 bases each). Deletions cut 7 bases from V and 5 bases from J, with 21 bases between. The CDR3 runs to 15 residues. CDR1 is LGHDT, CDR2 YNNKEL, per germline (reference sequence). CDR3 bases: TGTGCCAGCAATCCCGGAGGGGGTTTGAGGAACGAGCAGTACTTC. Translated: CASNPGGGLRNEQYF.

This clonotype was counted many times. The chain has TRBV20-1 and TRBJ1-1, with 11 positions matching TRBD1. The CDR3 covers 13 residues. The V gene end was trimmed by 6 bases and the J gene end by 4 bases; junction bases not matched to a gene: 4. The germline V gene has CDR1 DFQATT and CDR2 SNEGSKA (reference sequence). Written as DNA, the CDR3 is TGCAGTGCGCCTGGGACAGGGGGCACTGAAGCTTTCTTT. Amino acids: CSAPGTGGTEAFF.

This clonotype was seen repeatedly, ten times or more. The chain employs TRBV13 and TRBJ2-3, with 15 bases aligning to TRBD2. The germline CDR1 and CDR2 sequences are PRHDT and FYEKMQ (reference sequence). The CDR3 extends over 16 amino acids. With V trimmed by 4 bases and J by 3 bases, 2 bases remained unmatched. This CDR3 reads CASSSGTSGGTDTQYF. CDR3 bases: TGTGCCAGCAGCTCCGGGACTAGCGGGGGGACAGATACGCAGTATTTT.

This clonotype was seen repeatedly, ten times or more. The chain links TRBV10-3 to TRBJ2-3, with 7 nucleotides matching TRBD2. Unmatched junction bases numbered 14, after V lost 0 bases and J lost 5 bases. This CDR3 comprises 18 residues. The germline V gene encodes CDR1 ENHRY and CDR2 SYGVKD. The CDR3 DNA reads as TGTGCCATCAGTGAGTCGAAAGATGGAAGCGGGAATAGAGATACGCAGTATTTT. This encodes CAISESKDGSGNRDTQYF.

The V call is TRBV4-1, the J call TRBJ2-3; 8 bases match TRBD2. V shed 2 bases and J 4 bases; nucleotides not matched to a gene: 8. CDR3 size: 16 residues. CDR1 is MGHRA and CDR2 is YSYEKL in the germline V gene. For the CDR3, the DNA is TGCGCCAGCAGCCAACCGGGGGGGGGTCAGGCAGATACGCAGTATTTT. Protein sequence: CASSQPGGGQADTQYF.

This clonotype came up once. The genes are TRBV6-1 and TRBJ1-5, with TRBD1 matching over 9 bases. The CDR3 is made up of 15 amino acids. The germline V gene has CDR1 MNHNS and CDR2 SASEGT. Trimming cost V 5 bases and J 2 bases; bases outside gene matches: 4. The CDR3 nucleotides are TGTGCCAGCAGTCGGACAGGGGTGGGCAATCAGCCCCAGCATTTT. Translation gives CASSRTGVGNQPQHF.